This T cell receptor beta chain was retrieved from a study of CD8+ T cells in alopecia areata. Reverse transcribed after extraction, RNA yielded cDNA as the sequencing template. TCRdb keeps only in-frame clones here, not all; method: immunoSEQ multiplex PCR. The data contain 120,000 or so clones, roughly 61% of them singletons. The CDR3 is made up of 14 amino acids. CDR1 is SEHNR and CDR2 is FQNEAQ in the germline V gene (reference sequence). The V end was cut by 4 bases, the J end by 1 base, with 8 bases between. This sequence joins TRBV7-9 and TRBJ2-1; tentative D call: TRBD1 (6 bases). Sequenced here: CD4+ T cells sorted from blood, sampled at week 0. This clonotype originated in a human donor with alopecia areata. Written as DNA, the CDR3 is TGTGCCAGCAGCTCCAGGGGTTCCTACAATGAGCAGTTCTTC. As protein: CASSSRGSYNEQFF.